This TCR beta chain was retrieved from a study of T cell responses to AZD1222 COVID-19 vaccine (dated by TCRdb to the early 2020s). Concerning the study at large: AZD1222 recipients whose second dose came at about 4 weeks and those whose second dose came at about 12 weeks were combined into one group, since spike-specific TCR depth and breadth did not differ between the two schedules. A total of 233 trial participants underwent TCR sequencing, of whom some 210 received two doses of AZD1222 and 26 received two doses of the MenACWY control vaccine. Enrollment into the trials was organized by age into subgroups of 18-55, 56-69 and 70-plus years, and those subgroups contained about 160, 30 and 59 TCR-sequenced participants, respectively. Study-level results and caveats: The 56-69-year group was small, and its depth increase did not reach significance, likely because of low power. CD4 TCRs associated with the vaccine covered the entire spike protein, and the dominant responses were in regions 160-218 and 743-854. Because no day 14 peak-response samples were available, repertoires were characterized only after the peak T cell response. Conclusions about previously exposed vaccinees are limited, since just a handful of AZD1222 recipients were seropositive for SARS-CoV-2 at baseline. Epitopes outside the regions mutated in the B.1.351 and B.1.1.7 variants were reportedly recognized by nearly half of the unique spike-specific TCRs. Spike-specific TCR breadth and depth rose significantly after two AZD1222 doses compared with day 0 and with MenACWY recipients. Most participants were white British and females outnumbered males, and the authors suggested that clonal diversity may have been underestimated.

According to the study, the label for this sample's time point signals: baseline before first vaccination. Vaccinee samples were obtained from the UK trials COV001 and COV002, which included a single-blind randomized controlled phase 2/3 trial of AZD1222 (ChAdOx1 nCoV-19) in healthy adults. For TCRbeta chain sequencing, PBMC samples from trial participants were taken at day 0 and at day 28 after the second dose. The CDR3 regions of human TCRbeta chains were analyzed by immunosequencing. The source study handled its data this way. TCRs in the repertoires were compared against a reference library of SARS-CoV-2-specific TCRs that had been generated with the MIRA antigen-specificity platform. Breadth was defined as the fraction of unique TCRs that were SARS-CoV-2-associated. Depth was defined as the fraction of total T cells that were SARS-CoV-2-associated. Using the MIRA data, each spike-specific TCR was mapped to the spike region that the TCR reacts to and placed in a CD4 or CD8 class. Log10-transformed breadth and depth values were compared by one-way ANOVA with Sidak's multiple comparisons tests. This is the immuneACCESS table as TCRdb keeps it, with only in-frame sequences that have V and J called. A part of the clones is gone; compared with another copy, unresolved V genes explain less than half, and the rest is unexplained. The DNA gave D and trimming, while V, J and clone size come from that table. Here the sample has approximately 140,000 clones; roughly 91% occur a single time. The ten largest make up less than 2% of the sample.

As concerns this clone: It has no known antigen specificity. No base quality information exists; no much larger clone differs at one position.

The sample consisted of peripheral blood, taken on day 0 of AZD1222 vaccination. This TCR came from an adult in good health.

Here the CDR3 is given as CASSIQGSSYNEQFF. At the DNA level, the sequence is TGTGCCAGCAGCATCCAGGGGAGCTCCTACAATGAGCAGTTCTTC. Here the chain combines TRBV13 and TRBJ2-1; perhaps TRBD1 is the D gene, with 6 bases matching. CDR1 and CDR2, per the germline V gene (reference sequence), are PRHDT and FYEKMQ. The CDR3 has 15 amino acids, counting the end cysteine and phenylalanine. Solely the CDR3 DNA is kept, with 45 bases framed from the first base. The V and J ends are trimmed by 5 bases and 0 bases, leaving 11 bases between them.